This passage covers 16 T cell receptor beta chains from one sample sequenced in a study of identical twins. In TCRdb, the 5' RACE reads were re-called with MiXCR into one record per CDR3 protein. The data contain 1.5 million to 2 million distinct CDR3 sequences, under 35% of them singletons. The source material was cord blood. Receptor source: a newborn girl in good health.

This clonotype was counted a single time. V is TRBV5-1 and J is TRBJ2-2; tentative D call: TRBD2 (6 bases). V lost 4 bases and J lost 3, with 10 bases in between. This CDR3 has 14 residues. Germline lookup yields CDR1 SGHRS and CDR2 YFSETQ. In nucleotides, the CDR3 is TGCGCCAGCAGCGGGGACTCACACACCGGGGAGCTGTTTTTT. This gives the protein CASSGDSHTGELFF. The variable domain in full, with the rest retrieved from reference TRBV5-1 and TRBJ2-2, is KAGVTQTPRYLIKTRGQQVTLSCSPISGHRSVSWYQQTPGQGLQFLFEYFSETQRNKGNFPGRFSGRQFSNSRSEMNVSTLELGDSALYLCASSGDSHTGELFFGEGSRLTVL.

This clonotype was found a few times. The J gene is TRBJ2-3, the V gene TRBV23-1; 7 bases line up with TRBD1. TRBV23-1 is labeled an ORF, and its function is uncertain. J gave up 0 bases and V 6 bases, and 9 bases lay outside the gene matches. The CDR3 covers 16 residues. The CDR3 coding sequence is TGCGCCAGCAGCCAACAGGGGCTTCTAAGCACAGATACGCAGTATTTT. Its protein product is CASSQQGLLSTDTQYF.

This clonotype has just a few counts. The rearrangement links TRBV20-1 to TRBJ2-5, with D perhaps matching TRBD1 (6 bases). The CDR3 is 14 amino acids. Trimming pared 1 base from V and 11 bases from J, leaving 20 bases between. Looked up from germline, CDR1 is DFQATT and CDR2 is SNEGSKA (reference sequence). The CDR3 reads CSARGQDFYNEQYF. CDR3 coding DNA: TGCAGTGCTAGAGGACAGGATTTCTACAATGAGCAGTACTTC.

CDR3 residues: CSAKSTRDSYEAFF. The CDR3 nucleotides are TGCAGTGCTAAATCAACCCGGGACAGTTATGAAGCTTTCTTT. The V and J genes are TRBV20-1 and TRBJ1-1, with 7 bases identical to TRBD1. Germline CDR1 and CDR2: DFQATT and SNEGSKA (reference sequence). The CDR3 has 14 amino acids. The trim removed 4 bases at V and 7 bases at J, leaving 12 bases unmatched.

V gene TRBV5-6 combines with J gene TRBJ2-7; 7 bases match TRBD2. The DNA end favors TRBJ2-5, so the J call may be wrong. Germline V gene lookup returns CDR1 SGHDT and CDR2 YYEEEE. The CDR3 length is 14 residues. This CDR3 reads CASSLATRELTQYF. The CDR3 DNA follows: TGTGCCAGCAGCTTGGCCACGCGGGAGTTGACCCAGTACTTC.

The chain links TRBV27 to TRBJ2-3; a possible D gene is TRBD2 (5 bases). The CDR3 extends over 11 amino acids. Germline-derived CDR1 and CDR2 are MNHEY and SMNVEV (reference sequence). The CDR3: CTARDTDTQYF. The CDR3 DNA follows: TGTACGGCCCGGGACACAGATACGCAGTATTTT.

The CDR3 region is CSVGGGTTNYGYTF. In DNA form, the CDR3 reads TGCAGCGTTGGTGGCGGAACCACTAACTATGGCTACACCTTC. The chain is built from TRBV29-1 and TRBJ1-2; D is unresolved. The germline CDR1 and CDR2 sequences are SQVTM and ANQGSEA. Trimming took 4 bases from V and 0 from J, leaving 12 bases between them. The CDR3 is made up of 14 amino acids.

DNA for the CDR3: TGTGCCAGCAGCTTAGCGACAGGGTGGAATTCACCCCTCCACTTT. This codes for CASSLATGWNSPLHF. This sequence joins TRBV7-9 and TRBJ1-6; 7 bases match TRBD1. The length of the CDR3 is 15 residues. The junction had 3 bases not matched to a gene; V was cut back by 0 bases and J by 7 bases. CDR1 SEHNR and CDR2 FQNEAQ come from the germline V gene (reference sequence).

This clonotype occurred a few times. This chain joins TRBV5-1 and TRBJ1-4, with TRBD1 matching 7 bases. The V and J ends lost 0 bases and 5 bases, in that order; junction bases with no gene match: 4. CDR1 is SGHRS, CDR2 YFSETQ, per germline. This CDR3 is 15 amino acids long. The CDR3 nucleotides read TGCGCCAGCAGCTTGGGGGACAGACCCAATGAAAAACTGTTTTTT. Protein: CASSLGDRPNEKLFF.

This chain uses TRBV12-5 with TRBJ2-1; the D gene could be TRBD1 or TRBD2 (7 bases each). The DNA end lines up better with TRBJ2-7; the J call may be wrong. The CDR3 covers 16 residues. Germline CDR1 is LGHNT and CDR2 is FRNRAP. CDR3 in amino acids: CASGLVVGGGYNEQYF. The CDR3 nucleotides are TGTGCTAGTGGTTTGGTAGTGGGAGGGGGCTACAATGAGCAGTACTTC.

V gene TRBV20-1 combines with J gene TRBJ2-1; the match to TRBD2 covers 11 bases. The CDR3 is 14 residues long. Germline CDR1 and CDR2: DFQATT and SNEGSKA (reference sequence). Trimming removed 3 bases from V and 10 bases from J; junction bases left unmatched: 8. Here the CDR3 reads CSASLAGGIVEQFF. CDR3 coding DNA: TGCAGTGCTAGTTTAGCGGGAGGGATTGTCGAGCAGTTCTTC.

This clonotype was seen only a few times. The rearrangement links TRBV3-1 to TRBJ2-7; D call uncertain. The CDR3 contains 15 residues. Germline V CDR1 and CDR2: LGHDT, YNNKEL (reference sequence). With 4 bases removed from V and 3 bases from J, the gap between germline ends came to 16 bases. The DNA for the CDR3 is TGTGCCAGCAGCCCCGTTGCCCGTGGCCGCTACGAGCAGTACTTC. Amino acid sequence: CASSPVARGRYEQYF.

This chain connects TRBV4-1 to TRBJ2-7; TRBD2 matches 11 bases. V gave up 10 bases and J gave up 6 bases; unmatched junction bases: 8. The CDR3 runs to 13 residues. CDR1 is MGHRA, CDR2 YSYEKL, per germline. CDR3 bases: TGCGCCACTTCGACTAGCGGGAAGACCGAGCAGTACTTC. It codes for CATSTSGKTEQYF.

The chain uses TRBV9 and TRBJ1-6; tentatively, D is TRBD1 (6 bases). Germline V lookup: CDR1 SGDLS, CDR2 YYNGEE. The CDR3 consists of 17 residues. The ends were cut back, 2 bases at V and 11 bases at J, with 23 bases in the middle. DNA of the CDR3: TGTGCCAGCAGCGTCTCCTCGGGGGCCCCTAATAGTCCACCCCTCCACTTT. Translation: CASSVSSGAPNSPPLHF. The full variable domain, completed using reference TRBV9 and TRBJ1-6, is DSGVTQTPKHLITATGQRVTLRCSPRSGDLSVYWYQQSLDQGLQFLIQYYNGEERAKGNILERFSAQQFPDLHSELNLSSLELGDSALYFCASSVSSGAPNSPPLHFGNGTRLTVT.

The V and J genes are TRBV12-3 or TRBV12-4 and TRBJ2-1; D might be TRBD2 (6 bases). The CDR3 runs to 9 residues. The CDR3 sequence is CGRGDEQFF. The CDR3 DNA is TGTGGGCGCGGGGATGAGCAGTTCTTC.

A few counts support this clonotype. The chain carries TRBV6-2 or TRBV6-3 and TRBJ2-1, with D maybe TRBD2 (5 bases). The CDR3 runs 16 residues. Trimming took off 7 bases at V and 0 bases at J, with 16 bases between the two ends. Germline V CDR1 and CDR2: MNHEY, SVGEGT. As DNA, the CDR3 is TGTGCCAGCACCCTTACCCGCGGGCGCTCCTACAATGAGCAGTTCTTC. As protein: CASTLTRGRSYNEQFF.